This entry is about one T cell receptor (beta chain). CDR1 is SGHVS and CDR2 is FQNEAQ in the germline V gene. The V gene end was trimmed by 1 base and the J gene end by 8 bases; junction bases not matched to a gene: 10. The CDR3 length is 15 residues. Per the authors' pipeline: Amplification of reference gene primers provided the estimated nucleated cell counts. Clones were read by immunoSEQ multiplex PCR, and TCRdb kept only the in-frame ones, dropping some. V and J calls and clone size are as listed in that table; D and trimming were resolved from the DNA. The profile shows around 200,000 clones, around four fifths of them singletons. This entry comes from a study of blood T cell repertoires in COVID-19. Overall study: Acute-phase and convalescent COVID-19 samples originated in the United States, Italy and Spain. T cells, B-cell-depleted T cells, or PBMCs supplied cDNA or gDNA.

The chain links TRBV7-8 to TRBJ1-2, with 7 bases aligning to TRBD1. The TCR was taken from a man aged 50-60 years with active or convalescent COVID-19. The sample consisted of peripheral blood. CDR3 coding DNA: TGTGCCAGCAGCTTAGGGGTTCAGGGGGGCCGAGGCTACACCTTC. It specifies CASSLGVQGGRGYTF. Combining the CDR3 with reference TRBV7-8 and TRBJ1-2 gives the whole variable domain GAGVSQSPRYKVAKRGQDVALRCDPISGHVSLFWYQQALGQGPEFLTYFQNEAQLDKSGLPSDRFFAERPEGSVSTLKIQRTQQEDSAVYLCASSLGVQGGRGYTFGSGTRLTVV.